The clone carrying this TCR beta chain is medium-sized (0.01 to 0.1%) in the sample. What it binds is not known. This sample was taken from a study of beta chain features in type 1 diabetes. At the level of the study: No patient-donor differences in age, gender, total cells or subset yield. Study results and caveats: Across patients, naive, central memory and Treg TCRB repertoires exhibited apparently greater similarity than was observed across healthy donors. In every one of the four CD4+ subsets, TCRB CDR3s were moderately but significantly shorter in Type 1 diabetes patients.

Every bit of the isolated RNA underwent reverse transcription, so sequencing read expressed TCRB transcripts. Some clones are missing from TCRdb's copy, which holds only in-frame ones; the method was immunoSEQ multiplex PCR. The data hold about 40,000 clones, with over 45% observed a single time. The CDR3 contains 13 residues. The germline gives CDR1 WSHSY, CDR2 SAAADI. V lost 5 bases and J lost 6; bases outside the gene matches: 2. Over 95% purity was reached by all sorted populations. Sequencing was carried out using central memory CD4+ T cells from blood. The rearrangement uses TRBV10-2 and TRBJ1-5, with 9 bases fitting TRBD1. The sequence came from a young woman in good health. In DNA, the CDR3 is TGCGCCAGCAGTTTGGGACAGGGTCAGCCCCAGCATTTT. Protein: CASSLGQGQPQHF.